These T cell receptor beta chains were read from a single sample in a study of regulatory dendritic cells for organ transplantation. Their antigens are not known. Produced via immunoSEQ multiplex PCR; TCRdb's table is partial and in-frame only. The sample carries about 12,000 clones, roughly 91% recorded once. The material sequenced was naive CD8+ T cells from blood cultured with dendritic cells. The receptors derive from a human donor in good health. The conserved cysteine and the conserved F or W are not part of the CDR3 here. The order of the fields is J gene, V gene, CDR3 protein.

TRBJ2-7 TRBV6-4 ASSRGPTYEQY
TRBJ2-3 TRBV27 ASSLWSGSTDTQY
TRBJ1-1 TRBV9 ASSAPRGLAF
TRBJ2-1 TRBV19 ASSIKEYNEQF
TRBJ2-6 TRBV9 ASSEPPTGSSSGANVLT
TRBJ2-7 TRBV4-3 ASGKGQGGYEQY
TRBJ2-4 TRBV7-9 ASSAWTGGREDIQY
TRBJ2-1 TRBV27 ASSLLAGGPNEQF
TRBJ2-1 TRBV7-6 ASSPRVGFAYNEQF
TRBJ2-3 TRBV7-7 ASSLGQGADTQY
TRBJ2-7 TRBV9 ASSVATLGEQY
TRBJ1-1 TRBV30 AWSVQASTEAF
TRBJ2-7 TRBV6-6 ASSYGGNEQY
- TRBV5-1 ASSFGVAYEQY
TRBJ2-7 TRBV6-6 AAIIGGTGNEQY
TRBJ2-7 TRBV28 ASSLGTGAYEQY
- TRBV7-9 ASSLVSSYEQY
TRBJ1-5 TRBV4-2 ASSQVKGSNQPQH
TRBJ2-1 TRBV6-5 ASGVEQF
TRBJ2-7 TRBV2 ASSDPGGSYEQY
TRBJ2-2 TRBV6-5 ASSYGAGELF
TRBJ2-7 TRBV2 ASSELAGEREQY
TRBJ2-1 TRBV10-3 AISEGRGPTYNEQF
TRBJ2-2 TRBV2 ASVGTSGGAGTGELF
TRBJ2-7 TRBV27 ATSPERGSYEQY
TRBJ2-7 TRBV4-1 ASSQNRGSSYEQY
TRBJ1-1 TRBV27 ASSIRENTEAF
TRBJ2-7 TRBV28 ASRAQAGLYEQY
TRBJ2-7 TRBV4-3 ASSQDQFSYEQY
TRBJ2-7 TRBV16 ASSHGSYEQY
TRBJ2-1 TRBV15 ATSRDTAWLEQF
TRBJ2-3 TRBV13 ASSPTGTRDTQY
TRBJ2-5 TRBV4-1 ASSPQGAYQETQY
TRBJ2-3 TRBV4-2 ASSPRTSGGKDTQY
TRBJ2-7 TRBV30 AWRGGLAASYEQY
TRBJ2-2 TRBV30 AWSVQLMGTGELF
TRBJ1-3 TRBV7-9 ASSFPGQGAGNTIY
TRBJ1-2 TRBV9 ASSVYDGTYGYT
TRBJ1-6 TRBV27 ASSFLGQGARNSPLH
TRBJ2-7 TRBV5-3 ARSFSYGDRAYEQY
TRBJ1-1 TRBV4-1 ASSHGLNTEAF
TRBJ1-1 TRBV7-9 ASSLAKGPMNTEAF
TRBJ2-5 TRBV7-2 ASTGTGGLGETQY
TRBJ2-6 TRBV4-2 ASSPQPMEGANVLT
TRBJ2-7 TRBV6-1 ASRRDNSYEQY
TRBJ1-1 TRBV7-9 ASKGGRDTEAF
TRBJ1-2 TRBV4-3 ASSQGQGYGYT
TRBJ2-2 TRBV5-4 ASSATGVGAGELF
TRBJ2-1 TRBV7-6 ASSLGTSGRTYNEQF
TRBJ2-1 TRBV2 ASSEAGVISFDEQF
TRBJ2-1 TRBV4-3 ASSQVLAGVNEQF
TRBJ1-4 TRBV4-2 ASSQETGATNEKLF
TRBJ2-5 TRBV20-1 SAVSGTELN
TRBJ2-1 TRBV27 ASSLDRVYNEQF
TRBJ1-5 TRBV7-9 ASSLGPGSQPQH
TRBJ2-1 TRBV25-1 ASSPYNEQF
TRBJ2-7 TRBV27 ASSSSGQNYEQY